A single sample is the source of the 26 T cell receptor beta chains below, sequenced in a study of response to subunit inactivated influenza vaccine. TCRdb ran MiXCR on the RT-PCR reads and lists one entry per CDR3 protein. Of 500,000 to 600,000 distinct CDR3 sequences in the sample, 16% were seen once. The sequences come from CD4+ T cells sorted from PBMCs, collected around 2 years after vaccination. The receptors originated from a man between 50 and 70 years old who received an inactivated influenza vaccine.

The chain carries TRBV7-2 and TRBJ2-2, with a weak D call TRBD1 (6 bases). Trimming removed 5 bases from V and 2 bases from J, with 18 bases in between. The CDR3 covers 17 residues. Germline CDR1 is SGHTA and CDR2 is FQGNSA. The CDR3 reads CASSLIRGTPNTGELFF. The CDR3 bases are TGTGCCAGCAGCCTAATTAGGGGGACACCAAACACCGGGGAGCTGTTTTTT.

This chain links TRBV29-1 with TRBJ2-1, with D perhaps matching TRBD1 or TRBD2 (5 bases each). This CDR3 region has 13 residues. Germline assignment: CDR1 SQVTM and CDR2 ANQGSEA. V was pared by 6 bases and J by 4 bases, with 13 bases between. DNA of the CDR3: TGCAGCGTGGCCCGGGACGGATACAATGAGCAGTTCTTC. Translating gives CSVARDGYNEQFF.

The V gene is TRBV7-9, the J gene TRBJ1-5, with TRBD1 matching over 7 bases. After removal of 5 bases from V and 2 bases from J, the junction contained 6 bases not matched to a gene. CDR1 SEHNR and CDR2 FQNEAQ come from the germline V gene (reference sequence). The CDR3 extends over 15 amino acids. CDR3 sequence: CASSMGQSGNQPQHF. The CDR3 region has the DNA TGTGCCAGCAGCATGGGACAGTCAGGCAATCAGCCCCAGCATTTT.

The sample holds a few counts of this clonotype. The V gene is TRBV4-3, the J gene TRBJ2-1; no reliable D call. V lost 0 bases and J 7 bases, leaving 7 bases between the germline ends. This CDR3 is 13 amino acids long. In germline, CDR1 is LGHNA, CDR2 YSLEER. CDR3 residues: CASSQELGNEQFF. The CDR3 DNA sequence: TGCGCCAGCAGCCAAGAATTGGGGAATGAGCAGTTCTTC.

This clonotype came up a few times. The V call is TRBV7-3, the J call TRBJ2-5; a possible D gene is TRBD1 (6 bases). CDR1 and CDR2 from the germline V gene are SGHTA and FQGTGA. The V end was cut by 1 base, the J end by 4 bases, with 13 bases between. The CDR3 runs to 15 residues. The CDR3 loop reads CASSLRGGHGETQYF. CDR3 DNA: TGTGCCAGCAGCTTAAGAGGGGGACACGGAGAGACCCAGTACTTC. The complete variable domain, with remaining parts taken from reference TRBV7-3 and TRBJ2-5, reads GAGVSQTPSNKVTEKGKYVELRCDPISGHTALYWYRQSLGQGPEFLIYFQGTGAADDSGLPNDRFFAVRPEGSVSTLKIQRTERGDSAVYLCASSLRGGHGETQYFGPGTRLLVL.

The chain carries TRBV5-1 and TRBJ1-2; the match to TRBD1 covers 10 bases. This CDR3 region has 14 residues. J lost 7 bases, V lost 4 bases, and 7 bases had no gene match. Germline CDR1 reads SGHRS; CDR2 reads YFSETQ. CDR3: CASSERTGGFGYTF. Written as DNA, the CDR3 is TGCGCCAGCAGCGAACGGACAGGGGGTTTTGGCTACACCTTC.

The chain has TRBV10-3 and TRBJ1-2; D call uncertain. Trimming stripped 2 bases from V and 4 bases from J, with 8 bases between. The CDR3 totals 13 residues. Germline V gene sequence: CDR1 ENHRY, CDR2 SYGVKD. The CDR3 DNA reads TGTGCCATCAGTGAGATGTCGGGCTATGGCTACACCTTC. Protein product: CAISEMSGYGYTF.

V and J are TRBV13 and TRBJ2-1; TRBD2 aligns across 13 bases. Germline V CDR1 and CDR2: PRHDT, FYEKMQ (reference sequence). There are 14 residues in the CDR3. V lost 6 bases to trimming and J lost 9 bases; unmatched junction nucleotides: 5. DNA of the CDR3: TGTGCCAGCAGGGGACTAGCGGGACTCGGTGAGCAGTTCTTC. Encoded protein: CASRGLAGLGEQFF.

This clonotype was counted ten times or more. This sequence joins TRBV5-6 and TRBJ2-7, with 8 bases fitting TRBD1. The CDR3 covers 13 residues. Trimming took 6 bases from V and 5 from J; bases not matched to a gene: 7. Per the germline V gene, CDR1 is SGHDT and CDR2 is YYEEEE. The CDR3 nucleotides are TGTGCCAGCACCAAGGACAGGGCCGACGAGCAGTACTTC. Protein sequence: CASTKDRADEQYF.

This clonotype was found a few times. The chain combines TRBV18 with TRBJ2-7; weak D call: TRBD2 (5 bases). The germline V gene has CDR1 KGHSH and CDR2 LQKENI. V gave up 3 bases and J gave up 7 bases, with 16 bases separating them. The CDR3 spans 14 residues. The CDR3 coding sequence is TGTGCCAGCTCACCTGCTTTCGGGAATGGGGAGCAGTACTTC. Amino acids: CASSPAFGNGEQYF.

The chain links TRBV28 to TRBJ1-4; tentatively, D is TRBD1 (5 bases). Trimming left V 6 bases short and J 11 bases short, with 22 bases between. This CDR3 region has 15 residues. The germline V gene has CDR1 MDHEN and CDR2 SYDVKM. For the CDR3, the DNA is TGTGCCAGCAGACCCTTTGGGGGTGAGGGATGGAAACTGTTTTTT. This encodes CASRPFGGEGWKLFF.

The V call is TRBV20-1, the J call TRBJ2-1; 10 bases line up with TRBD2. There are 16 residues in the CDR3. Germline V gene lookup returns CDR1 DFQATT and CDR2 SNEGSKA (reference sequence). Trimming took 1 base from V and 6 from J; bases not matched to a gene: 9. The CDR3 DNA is TGCAGTGCTAGAGTGGGGAGCGGGGGGGCCCGCAATGAGCAGTTCTTC. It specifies CSARVGSGGARNEQFF.

The CDR3: CASSGYRTGGFYEQYF. CDR3 in DNA: TGTGCCAGCAGTGGCTACCGAACAGGGGGCTTCTACGAGCAGTACTTC. V usage is TRBV6-4 and J usage is TRBJ2-7, with TRBD1 identical over 9 bases. Trimming removed 4 bases from V and 3 bases from J; junction bases left unmatched: 10. This CDR3 contains 16 residues. Germline CDR1 is MRHNA and CDR2 is SNTAGT.

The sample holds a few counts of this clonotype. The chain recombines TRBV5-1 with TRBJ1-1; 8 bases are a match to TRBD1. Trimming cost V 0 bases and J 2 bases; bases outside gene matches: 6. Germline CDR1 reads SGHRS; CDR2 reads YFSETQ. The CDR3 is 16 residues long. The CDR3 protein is CASSLGAGGQNTEAFF. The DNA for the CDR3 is TGCGCCAGCAGCTTGGGCGCAGGGGGCCAAAACACTGAAGCTTTCTTT.

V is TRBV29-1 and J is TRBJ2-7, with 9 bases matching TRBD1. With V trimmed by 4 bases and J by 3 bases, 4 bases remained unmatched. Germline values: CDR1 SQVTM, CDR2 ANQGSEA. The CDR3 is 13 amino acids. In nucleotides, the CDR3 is TGCAGCGTTGGGGACAGGGTGTTCTACGAGCAGTACTTC. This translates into CSVGDRVFYEQYF.

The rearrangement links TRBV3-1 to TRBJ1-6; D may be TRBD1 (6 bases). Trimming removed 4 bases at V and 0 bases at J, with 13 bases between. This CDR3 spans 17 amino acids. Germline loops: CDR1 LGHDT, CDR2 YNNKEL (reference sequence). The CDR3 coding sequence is TGTGCCAGCAGCCGCCACAGGGATAGCTCCTATAATTCACCCCTCCACTTT. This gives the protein CASSRHRDSSYNSPLHF.

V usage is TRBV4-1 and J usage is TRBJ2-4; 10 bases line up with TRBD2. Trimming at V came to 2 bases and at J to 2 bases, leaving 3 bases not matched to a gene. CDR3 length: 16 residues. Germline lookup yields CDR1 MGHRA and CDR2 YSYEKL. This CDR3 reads CASSQYSGRTKNIQYF. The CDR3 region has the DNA TGCGCCAGCAGCCAATATAGCGGGAGGACCAAAAACATTCAGTACTTC.

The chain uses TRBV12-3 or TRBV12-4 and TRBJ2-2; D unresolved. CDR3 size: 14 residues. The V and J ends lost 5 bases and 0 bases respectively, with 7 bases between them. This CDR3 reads CASSPHSNTGELFF. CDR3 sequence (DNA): TGTGCCAGCAGTCCCCATTCGAACACCGGGGAGCTGTTTTTT.

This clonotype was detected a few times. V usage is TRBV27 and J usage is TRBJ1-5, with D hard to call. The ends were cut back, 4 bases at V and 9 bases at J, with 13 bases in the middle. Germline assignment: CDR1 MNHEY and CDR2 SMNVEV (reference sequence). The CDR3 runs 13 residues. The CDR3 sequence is CASSYDKGRPQHF. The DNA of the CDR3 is TGTGCCAGCAGTTACGATAAGGGTCGGCCCCAGCATTTT.

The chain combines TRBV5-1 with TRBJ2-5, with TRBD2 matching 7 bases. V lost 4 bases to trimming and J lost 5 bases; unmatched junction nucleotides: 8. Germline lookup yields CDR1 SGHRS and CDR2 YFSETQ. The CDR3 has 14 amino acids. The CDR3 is CASSLGGTIETQYF. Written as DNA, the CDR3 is TGCGCCAGCAGCCTCGGGGGGACTATCGAGACCCAGTACTTC.

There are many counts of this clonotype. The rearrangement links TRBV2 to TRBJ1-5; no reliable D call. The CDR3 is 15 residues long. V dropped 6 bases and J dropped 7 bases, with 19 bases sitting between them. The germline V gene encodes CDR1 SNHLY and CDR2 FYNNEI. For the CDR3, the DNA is TGTGCCAGCAGCCTTGAGGGCGCGAGGTACCAGCCCCAGCATTTT. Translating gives CASSLEGARYQPQHF.

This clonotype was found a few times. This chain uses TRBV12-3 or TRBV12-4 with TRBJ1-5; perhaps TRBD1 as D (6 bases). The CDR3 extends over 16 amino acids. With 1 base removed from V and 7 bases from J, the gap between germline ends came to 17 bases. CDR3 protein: CASSLVSSGAEQPQHF. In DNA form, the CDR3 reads TGTGCCAGCAGTTTAGTATCTTCAGGGGCCGAGCAGCCCCAGCATTTT.

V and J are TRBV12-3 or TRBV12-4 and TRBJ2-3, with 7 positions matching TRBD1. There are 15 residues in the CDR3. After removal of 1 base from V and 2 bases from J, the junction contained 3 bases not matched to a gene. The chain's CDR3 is CASSLGQGNTDTQYF. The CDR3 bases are TGTGCCAGCAGTTTAGGACAGGGTAACACAGATACGCAGTATTTT.

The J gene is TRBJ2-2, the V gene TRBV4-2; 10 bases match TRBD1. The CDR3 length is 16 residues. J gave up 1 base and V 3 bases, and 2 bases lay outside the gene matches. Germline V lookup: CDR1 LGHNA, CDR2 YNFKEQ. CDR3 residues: CASSQDRGRNTGELFF. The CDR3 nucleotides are TGTGCCAGCAGCCAGGACAGGGGGAGGAACACCGGGGAGCTGTTTTTT.

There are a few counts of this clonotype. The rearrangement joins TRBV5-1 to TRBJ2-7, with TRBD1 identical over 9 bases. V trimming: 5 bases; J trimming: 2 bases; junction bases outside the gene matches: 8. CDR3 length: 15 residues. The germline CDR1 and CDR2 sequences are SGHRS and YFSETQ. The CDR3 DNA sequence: TGCGCCAGCAGTTATGGGACAGGGCAACCCTACGAGCAGTACTTC. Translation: CASSYGTGQPYEQYF.

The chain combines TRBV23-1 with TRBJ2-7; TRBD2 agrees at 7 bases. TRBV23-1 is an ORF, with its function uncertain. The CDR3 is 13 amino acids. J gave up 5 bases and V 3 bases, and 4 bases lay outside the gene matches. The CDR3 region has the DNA TGCGCCAGCAGTCATTCCCGGGAGGACGAGCAGTACTTC. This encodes CASSHSREDEQYF.